This T cell receptor (beta chain) originates from a study of neurological immune-mediated disorders. Points from the study as a whole: None of the CDR3 amino acid sequences in expanded clones turned up in more than one subject, which points to private repertoires in all groups.

This clonotype was recorded many times. Its matching antigen is unknown. cDNA synthesis was performed by 5'RACE with 10-nucleotide random UMIs. In each sequencing run, over 170 million TCR-beta sequences were generated from 15-18 subjects. TCRdb analysed the 5' RACE reads with MiXCR anew, one entry per CDR3 protein. Here the sample spans tens of thousands of distinct CDR3 sequences, about 15% being singletons. V lost 5 bases, J lost 2 bases, and 7 bases stayed unmatched. CDR3 length: 15 residues. The specimen was PBMCs. This rearrangement joins TRBV12-3 or TRBV12-4 to TRBJ2-5, with TRBD1 matching 8 bases. This sequence was found in a middle-aged woman in good health. Here the CDR3 DNA reads TGTGCCAGCAGTCCTTCGGACAGGGTTCAAGAGACCCAGTACTTC. Amino acids: CASSPSDRVQETQYF.